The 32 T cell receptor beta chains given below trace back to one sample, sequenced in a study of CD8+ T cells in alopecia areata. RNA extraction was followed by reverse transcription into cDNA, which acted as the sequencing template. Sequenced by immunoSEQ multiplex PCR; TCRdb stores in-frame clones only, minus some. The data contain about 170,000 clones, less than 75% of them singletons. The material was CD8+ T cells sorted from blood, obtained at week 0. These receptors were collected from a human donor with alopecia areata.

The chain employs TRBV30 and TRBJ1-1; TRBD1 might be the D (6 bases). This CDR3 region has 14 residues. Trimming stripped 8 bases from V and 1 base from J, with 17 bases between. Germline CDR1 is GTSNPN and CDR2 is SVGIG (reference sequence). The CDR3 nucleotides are TGTGCCGTGCTTATTGACAGGCGGAACACTGAAGCTTTCTTT. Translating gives CAVLIDRRNTEAFF.

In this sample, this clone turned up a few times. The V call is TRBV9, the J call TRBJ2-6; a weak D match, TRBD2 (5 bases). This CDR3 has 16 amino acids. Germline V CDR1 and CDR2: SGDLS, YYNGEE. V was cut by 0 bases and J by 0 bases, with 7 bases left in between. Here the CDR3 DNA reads TGTGCCAGCAGCGTAGTGGACTTCTCTGGGGCCAACGTCCTGACTTTC. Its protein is CASSVVDFSGANVLTF.

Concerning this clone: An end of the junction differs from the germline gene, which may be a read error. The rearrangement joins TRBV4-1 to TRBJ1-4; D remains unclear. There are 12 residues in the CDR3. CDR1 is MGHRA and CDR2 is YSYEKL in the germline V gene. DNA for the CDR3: TGCGCCAGCAGCCAAGGAAATGGAAAACTGTTTTTT. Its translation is CASSQGNGKLFF.

Here the CDR3 DNA reads TGCGCCAGCAGCGAGGCCCCGGAAAAACTGTTTTTT. Its protein is CASSEAPEKLFF. V usage is TRBV4-1 and J usage is TRBJ1-4; D unresolved. The germline V and J ends were trimmed by 5 bases and 8 bases, with 9 bases remaining between them. The CDR3 extends over 12 amino acids. Per the germline V gene, CDR1 is MGHRA and CDR2 is YSYEKL.

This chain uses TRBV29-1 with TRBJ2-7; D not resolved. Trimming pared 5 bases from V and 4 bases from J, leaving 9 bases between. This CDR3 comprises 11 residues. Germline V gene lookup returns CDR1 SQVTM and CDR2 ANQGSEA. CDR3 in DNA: TGCAGCGTTCCAAGACGATACGAGCAGTACTTC. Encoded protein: CSVPRRYEQYF.

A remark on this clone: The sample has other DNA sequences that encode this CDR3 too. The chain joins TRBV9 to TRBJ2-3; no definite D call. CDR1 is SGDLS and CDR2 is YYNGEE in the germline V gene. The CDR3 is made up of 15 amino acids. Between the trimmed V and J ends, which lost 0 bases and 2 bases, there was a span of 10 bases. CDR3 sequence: CASSVAGSSTDTQYF. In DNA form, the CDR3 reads TGTGCCAGCAGCGTAGCCGGCTCGTCCACAGATACGCAGTATTTT.

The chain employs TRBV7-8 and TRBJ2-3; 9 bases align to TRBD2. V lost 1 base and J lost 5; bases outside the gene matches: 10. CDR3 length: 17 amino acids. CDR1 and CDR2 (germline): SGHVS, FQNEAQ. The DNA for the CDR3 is TGTGCCAGCAGCTTAGAGGTAGCGGGGGCGCTTGGAGATACGCAGTATTTT. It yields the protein CASSLEVAGALGDTQYF.

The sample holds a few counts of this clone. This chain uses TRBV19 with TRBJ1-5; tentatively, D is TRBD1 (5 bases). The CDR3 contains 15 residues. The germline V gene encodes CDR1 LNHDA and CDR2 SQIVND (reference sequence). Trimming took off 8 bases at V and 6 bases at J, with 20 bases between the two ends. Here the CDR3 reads CASATHGTPFQPQHF. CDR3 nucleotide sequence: TGTGCCAGTGCTACCCACGGGACCCCCTTTCAGCCCCAGCATTTT.

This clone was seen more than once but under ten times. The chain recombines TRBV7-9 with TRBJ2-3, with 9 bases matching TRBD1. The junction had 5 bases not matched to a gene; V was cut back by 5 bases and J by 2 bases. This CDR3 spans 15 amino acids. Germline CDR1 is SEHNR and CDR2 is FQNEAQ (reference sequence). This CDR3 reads CASSPGQGPTDTQYF. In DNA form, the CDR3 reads TGTGCCAGCAGCCCGGGACAGGGTCCCACAGATACGCAGTATTTT.

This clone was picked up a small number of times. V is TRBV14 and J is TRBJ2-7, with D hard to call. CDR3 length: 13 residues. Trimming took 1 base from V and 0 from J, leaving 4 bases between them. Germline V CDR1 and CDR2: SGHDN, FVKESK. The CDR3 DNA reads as TGTGCCAGCAGCCAAGGCAACTCCTACGAGCAGTACTTC. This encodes CASSQGNSYEQYF.

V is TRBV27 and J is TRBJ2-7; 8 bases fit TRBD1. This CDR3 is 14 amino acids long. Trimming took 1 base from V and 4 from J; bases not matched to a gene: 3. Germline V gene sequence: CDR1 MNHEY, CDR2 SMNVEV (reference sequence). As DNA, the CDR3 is TGTGCCAGCAGTTTATGGGACAGGTCTTACGAGCAGTACTTC. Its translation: CASSLWDRSYEQYF.

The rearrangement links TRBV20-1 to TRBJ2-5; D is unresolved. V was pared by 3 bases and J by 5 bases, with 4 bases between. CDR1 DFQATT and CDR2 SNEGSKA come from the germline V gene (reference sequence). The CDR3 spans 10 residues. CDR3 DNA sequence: TGCAGTGCTAGCGGTGAGACCCAGTACTTC. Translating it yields CSASGETQYF.

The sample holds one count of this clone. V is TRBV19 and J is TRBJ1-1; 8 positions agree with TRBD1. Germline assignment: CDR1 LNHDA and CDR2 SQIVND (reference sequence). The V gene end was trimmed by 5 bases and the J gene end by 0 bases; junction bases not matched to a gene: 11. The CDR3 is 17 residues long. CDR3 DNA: TGTGCCAGTAGTGCCCTTGGACAGGGTCCGATGAACACTGAAGCTTTCTTT. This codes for CASSALGQGPMNTEAFF.

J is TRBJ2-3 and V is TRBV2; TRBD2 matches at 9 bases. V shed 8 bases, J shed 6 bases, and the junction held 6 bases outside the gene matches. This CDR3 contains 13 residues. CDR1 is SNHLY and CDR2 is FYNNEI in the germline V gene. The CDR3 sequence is CASSAGGRDTQYF. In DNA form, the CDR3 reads TGTGCCAGCTCGGCGGGGGGGCGGGATACGCAGTATTTT.

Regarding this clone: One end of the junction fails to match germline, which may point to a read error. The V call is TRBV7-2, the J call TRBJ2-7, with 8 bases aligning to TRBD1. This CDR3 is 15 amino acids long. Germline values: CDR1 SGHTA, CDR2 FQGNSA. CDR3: CASSLAPGQVYEHYF. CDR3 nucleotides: TGTGCCAGCAGCTTAGCGCCGGGACAGGTCTACGAGCATTACTTC.

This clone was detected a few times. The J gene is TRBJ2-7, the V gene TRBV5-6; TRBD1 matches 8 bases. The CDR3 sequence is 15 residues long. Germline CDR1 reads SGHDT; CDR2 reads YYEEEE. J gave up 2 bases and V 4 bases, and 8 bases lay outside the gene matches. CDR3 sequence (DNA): TGTGCCAGCAGCCCCACTCCGGGACAGGCCTACGAGCAGTACTTC. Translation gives CASSPTPGQAYEQYF. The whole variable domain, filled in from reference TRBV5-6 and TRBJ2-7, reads DAGVTQSPTHLIKTRGQQVTLRCSPKSGHDTVSWYQQALGQGPQFIFQYYEEEERQRGNFPDRFSGHQFPNYSSELNVNALLLGDSALYLCASSPTPGQAYEQYFGPGTRLTVT.

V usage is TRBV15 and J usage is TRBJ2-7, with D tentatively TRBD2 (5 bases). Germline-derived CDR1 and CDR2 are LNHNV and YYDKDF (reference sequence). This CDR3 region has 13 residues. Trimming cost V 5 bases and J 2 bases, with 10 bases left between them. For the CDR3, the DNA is TGTGCCACCAGCCCTGTGGGAGCCTACGAGCAGTACTTC. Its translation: CATSPVGAYEQYF.

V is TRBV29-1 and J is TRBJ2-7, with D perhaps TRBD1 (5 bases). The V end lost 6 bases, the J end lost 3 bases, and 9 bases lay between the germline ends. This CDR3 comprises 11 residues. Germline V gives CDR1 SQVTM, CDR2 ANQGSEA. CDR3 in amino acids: CSVDRDYEQYF. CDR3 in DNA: TGCAGCGTCGACAGAGACTACGAGCAGTACTTC.

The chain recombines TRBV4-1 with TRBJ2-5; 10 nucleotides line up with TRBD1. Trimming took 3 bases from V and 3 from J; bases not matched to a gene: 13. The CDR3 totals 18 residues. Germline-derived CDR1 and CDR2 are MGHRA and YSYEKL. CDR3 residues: CASSQKYLGTGEEETQYF. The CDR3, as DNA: TGCGCCAGCAGCCAGAAGTACCTAGGGACAGGGGAGGAAGAGACCCAGTACTTC.

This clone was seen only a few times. The CDR3 region is CAWSSGGASYEQYF. DNA for the CDR3: TGTGCCTGGAGCTCAGGGGGCGCCTCCTACGAGCAGTACTTC. The V gene is TRBV30, the J gene TRBJ2-7, with TRBD1 identical over 8 bases. Germline V gene sequence: CDR1 GTSNPN, CDR2 SVGIG (reference sequence). After removal of 3 bases from V and 0 bases from J, the junction contained 4 bases not matched to a gene. This CDR3 spans 14 amino acids.

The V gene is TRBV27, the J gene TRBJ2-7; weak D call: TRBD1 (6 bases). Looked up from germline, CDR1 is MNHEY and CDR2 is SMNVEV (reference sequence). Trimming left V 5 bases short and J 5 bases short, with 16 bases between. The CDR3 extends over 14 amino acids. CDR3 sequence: CASSPLGNRDEQYF. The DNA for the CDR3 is TGTGCCAGCAGTCCCCTTGGGAACAGGGACGAGCAGTACTTC.

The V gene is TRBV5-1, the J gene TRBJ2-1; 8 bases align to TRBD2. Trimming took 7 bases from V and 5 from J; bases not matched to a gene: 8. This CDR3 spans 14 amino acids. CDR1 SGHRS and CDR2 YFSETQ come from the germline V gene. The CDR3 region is CASLSGGAHNEQFF. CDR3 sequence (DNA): TGCGCCAGCCTTTCGGGGGGGGCGCACAATGAGCAGTTCTTC.

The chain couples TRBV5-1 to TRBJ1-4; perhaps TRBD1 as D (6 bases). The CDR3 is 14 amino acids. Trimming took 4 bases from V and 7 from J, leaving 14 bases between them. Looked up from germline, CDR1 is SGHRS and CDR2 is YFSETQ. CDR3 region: CASSAQGDREKLFF. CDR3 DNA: TGCGCCAGCAGCGCACAGGGTGATCGTGAAAAACTGTTTTTT.

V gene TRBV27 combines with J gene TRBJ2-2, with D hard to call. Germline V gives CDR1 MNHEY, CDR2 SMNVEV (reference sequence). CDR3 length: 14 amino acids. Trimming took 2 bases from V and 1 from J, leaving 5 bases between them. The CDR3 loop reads CASSLIGNTGELFF. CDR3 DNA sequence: TGTGCCAGCAGTTTAATCGGGAACACCGGGGAGCTGTTTTTT.

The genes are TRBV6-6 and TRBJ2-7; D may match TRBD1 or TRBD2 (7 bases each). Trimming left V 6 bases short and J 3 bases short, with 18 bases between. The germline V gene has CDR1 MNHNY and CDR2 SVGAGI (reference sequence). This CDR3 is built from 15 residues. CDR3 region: CASSPLRGGSYEQYF. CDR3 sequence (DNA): TGTGCCAGCAGCCCACTCAGGGGGGGTAGCTACGAGCAGTACTTC.

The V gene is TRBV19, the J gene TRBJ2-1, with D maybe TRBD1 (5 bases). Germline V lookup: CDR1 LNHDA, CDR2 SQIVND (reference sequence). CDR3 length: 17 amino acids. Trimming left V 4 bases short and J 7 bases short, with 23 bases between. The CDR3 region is CASSKIRSGPALNEQFF. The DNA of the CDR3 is TGTGCCAGTAGTAAGATTCGGTCAGGGCCCGCTTTAAATGAGCAGTTCTTC. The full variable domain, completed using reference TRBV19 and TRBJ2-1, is DGGITQSPKYLFRKEGQNVTLSCEQNLNHDAMYWYRQDPGQGLRLIYYSQIVNDFQKGDIAEGYSVSREKKESFPLTVTSAQKNPTAFYLCASSKIRSGPALNEQFFGPGTRLTVL.

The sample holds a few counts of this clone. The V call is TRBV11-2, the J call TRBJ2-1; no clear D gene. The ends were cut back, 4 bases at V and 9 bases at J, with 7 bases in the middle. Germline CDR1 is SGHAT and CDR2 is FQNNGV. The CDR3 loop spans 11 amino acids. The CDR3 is CASSSTREQFF. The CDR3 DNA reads TGTGCCAGCAGCTCCACCCGTGAGCAGTTCTTC.

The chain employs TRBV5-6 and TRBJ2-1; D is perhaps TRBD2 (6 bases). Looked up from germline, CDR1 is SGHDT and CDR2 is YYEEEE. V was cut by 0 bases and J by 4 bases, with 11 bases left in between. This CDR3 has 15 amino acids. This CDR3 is CASSLAAGPYNEQFF. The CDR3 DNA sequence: TGTGCCAGCAGCTTGGCAGCGGGCCCTTACAATGAGCAGTTCTTC. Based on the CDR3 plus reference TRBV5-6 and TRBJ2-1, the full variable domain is DAGVTQSPTHLIKTRGQQVTLRCSPKSGHDTVSWYQQALGQGPQFIFQYYEEEERQRGNFPDRFSGHQFPNYSSELNVNALLLGDSALYLCASSLAAGPYNEQFFGPGTRLTVL.

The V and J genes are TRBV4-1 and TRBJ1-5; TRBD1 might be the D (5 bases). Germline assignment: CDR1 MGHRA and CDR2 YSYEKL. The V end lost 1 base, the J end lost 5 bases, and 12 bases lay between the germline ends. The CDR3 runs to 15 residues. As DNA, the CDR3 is TGCGCCAGCAGCCAAGGTGGGGGGGGATATCAGCCCCAGCATTTT. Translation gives CASSQGGGGYQPQHF.

CDR3 protein: CASSIYRDGAYEQYF. The CDR3 nucleotides read TGCGCCAGCAGCATTTACCGGGACGGAGCCTACGAGCAGTACTTC. The chain couples TRBV5-1 to TRBJ2-7, with D possibly called TRBD1 or TRBD2 (5 bases each). The CDR3 length is 15 residues. V gave up 4 bases and J gave up 2 bases, with 16 bases separating them. Germline CDR1 and CDR2: SGHRS and YFSETQ.

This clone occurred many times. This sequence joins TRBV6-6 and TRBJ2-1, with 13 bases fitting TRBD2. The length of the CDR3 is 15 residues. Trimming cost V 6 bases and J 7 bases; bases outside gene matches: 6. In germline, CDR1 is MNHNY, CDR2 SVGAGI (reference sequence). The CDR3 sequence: CASSPTSGGENEQFF. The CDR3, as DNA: TGTGCCAGCAGCCCAACTAGCGGGGGGGAAAATGAGCAGTTCTTC.

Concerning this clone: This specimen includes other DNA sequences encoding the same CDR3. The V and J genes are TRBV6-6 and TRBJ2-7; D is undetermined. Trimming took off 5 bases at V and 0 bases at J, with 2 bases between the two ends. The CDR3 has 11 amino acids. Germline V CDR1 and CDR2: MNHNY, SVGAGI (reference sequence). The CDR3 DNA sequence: TGTGCCAGCAGTCCCTCCTACGAGCAGTACTTC. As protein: CASSPSYEQYF.